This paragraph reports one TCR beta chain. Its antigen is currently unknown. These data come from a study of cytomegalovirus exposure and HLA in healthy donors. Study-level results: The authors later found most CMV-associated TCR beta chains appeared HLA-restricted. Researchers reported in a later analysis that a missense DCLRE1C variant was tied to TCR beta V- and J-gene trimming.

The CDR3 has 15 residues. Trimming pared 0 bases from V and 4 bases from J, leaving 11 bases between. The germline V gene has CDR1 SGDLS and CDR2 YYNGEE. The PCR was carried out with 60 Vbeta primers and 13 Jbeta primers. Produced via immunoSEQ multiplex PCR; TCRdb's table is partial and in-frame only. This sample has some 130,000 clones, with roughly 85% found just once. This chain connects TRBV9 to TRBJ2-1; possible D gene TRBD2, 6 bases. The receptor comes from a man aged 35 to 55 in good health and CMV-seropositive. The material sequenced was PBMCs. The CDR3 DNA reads TGTGCCAGCAGCGTAGCTCCACTAGCTTACAATGAGCAGTTCTTC. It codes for CASSVAPLAYNEQFF.